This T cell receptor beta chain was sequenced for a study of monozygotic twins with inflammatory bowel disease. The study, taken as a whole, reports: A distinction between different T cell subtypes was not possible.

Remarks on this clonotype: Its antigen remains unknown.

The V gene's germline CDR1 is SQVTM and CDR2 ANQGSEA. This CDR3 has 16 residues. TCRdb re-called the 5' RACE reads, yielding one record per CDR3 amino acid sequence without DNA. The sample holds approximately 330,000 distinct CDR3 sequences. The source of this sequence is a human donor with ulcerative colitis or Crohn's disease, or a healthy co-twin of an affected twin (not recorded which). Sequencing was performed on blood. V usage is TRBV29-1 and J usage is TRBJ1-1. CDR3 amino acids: CSVRTGALGGSTEAFF. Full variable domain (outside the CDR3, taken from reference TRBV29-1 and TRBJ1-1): SAVISQKPSRDICQRGTSLTIQCQVDSQVTMMFWYRQQPGQSLTLIATANQGSEATYESGFVIDKFPISRPNLTFSTLTVSNMSPEDSSIYLCSVRTGALGGSTEAFFGQGTRLTVV.